A single sample is the source of the 27 T cell receptor beta chains below, sequenced in a study of T cells after posttransplantation cyclophosphamide. Sequenced by immunoSEQ multiplex PCR; TCRdb stores in-frame clones only, minus some. Altogether about 38,000 clones were found in the sample, and no singletons occur. Sequenced: PBMCs. The receptors originated from a man in his forties or fifties in good health, CMV-negative, and a related stem cell transplant donor.

This clone came up many times. The rearrangement joins TRBV6-4 to TRBJ1-2, with 9 bases matching TRBD1. Germline values: CDR1 MRHNA, CDR2 SNTAGT. V shed 6 bases and J 7 bases; nucleotides not matched to a gene: 3. This CDR3 contains 12 residues. The CDR3 region has the DNA TGTGCCAGCAGGGGACAGGGAGTTGGCTACACCTTC. Translation gives CASRGQGVGYTF.

At least ten counts were recorded for this clone. The V and J genes are TRBV4-1 and TRBJ2-7, with TRBD1 matching 7 bases. Germline CDR1 reads MGHRA; CDR2 reads YSYEKL. This CDR3 comprises 15 residues. V was pared by 3 bases and J by 2 bases, with 7 bases of the junction left unmatched. CDR3 in DNA: TGCGCCAGCAGCCAGGGTACAGGGGCCACCTACGAGCAGTACTTC. Protein product: CASSQGTGATYEQYF.

The chain recombines TRBV5-1 with TRBJ2-3, with TRBD2 identical over 10 bases. CDR3 length: 15 amino acids. Losses at the gene ends were 4 bases for V and 1 base for J; bases not matched to a gene: 3. Germline lookup yields CDR1 SGHRS and CDR2 YFSETQ. Written as DNA, the CDR3 is TGCGCCAGCAGCCGGGGGACTAGCGGCACAGATACGCAGTATTTT. Translating it yields CASSRGTSGTDTQYF.

At least ten counts were recorded for this clone. The V call is TRBV2, the J call TRBJ2-3; D gene ambiguous. This CDR3 has 14 residues. Germline V gives CDR1 SNHLY, CDR2 FYNNEI. V was cut by 6 bases and J by 2 bases, with 12 bases left in between. CDR3 sequence reads: CASRVLESTDTQYF. The CDR3 coding sequence is TGTGCCAGCAGAGTTTTAGAGTCCACAGATACGCAGTATTTT.

This chain uses TRBV5-4 with TRBJ2-5, with D unclear. The DNA end lines up better with TRBJ2-7; the J call may be wrong. Germline V gene lookup returns CDR1 SGHNT and CDR2 YYREEE (reference sequence). This CDR3 has 16 residues. The CDR3 reads CASSLARVRSSYEQYF. CDR3 nucleotide sequence: TGTGCCAGCAGCTTGGCCCGGGTGAGGTCCTCCTACGAGCAGTACTTC.

This clone was counted ten times or more. A junction end diverges from the germline sequence, so it may reflect a read error. The chain links TRBV7-7 to TRBJ2-3, with D perhaps TRBD1 (6 bases). Germline V gene lookup returns CDR1 SSHAT and CDR2 FNYEAQ (reference sequence). The CDR3 is 13 residues long. The CDR3 here is CASSPLGGDTQYF. Here the CDR3 DNA reads TGTGCTAGCAGCCCCCTAGGGGGAGATACGCAGTATTTT.

The genes are TRBV2 and TRBJ2-3, with 9 bases identical to TRBD2. With V trimmed by 2 bases and J by 4 bases, 1 base remained unmatched. The germline CDR1 and CDR2 sequences are SNHLY and FYNNEI. The CDR3 sequence is 14 residues long. In DNA form, the CDR3 reads TGTGCCAGCAGTGAAAGCGGGAGGCCAGATACGCAGTATTTT. This translates into CASSESGRPDTQYF.

This clone was seen repeatedly, ten times or more. The V and J genes are TRBV25-1 and TRBJ1-1; D gene ambiguous. CDR1 is MGHDK, CDR2 SYGVNS, per germline. The V end was cut by 8 bases, the J end by 3 bases, with 16 bases between. There are 14 residues in the CDR3. The CDR3 DNA is TGTGCCAGCTTTCCCCCCGGGCGGGACACTGAAGCTTTCTTT. Amino acid sequence: CASFPPGRDTEAFF.

This clone was seen at least ten times. J is TRBJ1-2 and V is TRBV7-2; no clear D gene. V lost 0 bases, J lost 8 bases, and 10 bases lay in between. This CDR3 comprises 13 residues. Germline lookup yields CDR1 SGHTA and CDR2 FQGNSA. The CDR3 DNA sequence: TGTGCCAGCAGCTTAGCACTATCTAGGGGCTACACCTTC. Amino acid sequence: CASSLALSRGYTF. Based on the CDR3 plus reference TRBV7-2 and TRBJ1-2, the full variable domain is GAGVSQSPSNKVTEKGKDVELRCDPISGHTALYWYRQSLGQGLEFLIYFQGNSAPDKSGLPSDRFSAERTGGSVSTLTIQRTQQEDSAVYLCASSLALSRGYTFGSGTRLTVV.

This clone was seen repeatedly, ten times or more. As DNA, the CDR3 is TGTGCCAGCAGTTACCAGCGTCGGTCTCTCGAGCAGTACTTC. It codes for CASSYQRRSLEQYF. The V and J genes are TRBV6-5 and TRBJ2-7; no firm D call. This CDR3 contains 14 residues. Between the trimmed V and J ends, which lost 2 bases and 6 bases, there was a span of 14 bases. Germline CDR1 MNHEY, CDR2 SVGAGI.

This clone was observed a few times. The gene calls are TRBV7-9 and TRBJ2-1; 9 bases align to TRBD2. The CDR3 sequence is 15 residues long. After removal of 4 bases from V and 4 bases from J, the junction contained 5 bases not matched to a gene. Germline CDR1 and CDR2: SEHNR and FQNEAQ (reference sequence). The CDR3 DNA reads as TGTGCCAGCAGCTACAGACTAGCGGTGTACAATGAGCAGTTCTTC. Protein product: CASSYRLAVYNEQFF.

This clone was seen repeatedly, ten times or more. This chain's CDR3 is CASSLQGMNTEAFF. CDR3 coding DNA: TGTGCCAGCAGCTTACAGGGGATGAACACTGAAGCTTTCTTT. The chain employs TRBV7-8 and TRBJ1-1, with a possible D match to TRBD1 (6 bases). The CDR3 extends over 14 amino acids. V was cut by 2 bases and J by 0 bases, with 7 bases left in between. The germline V gene has CDR1 SGHVS and CDR2 FQNEAQ. Combining the CDR3 with reference TRBV7-8 and TRBJ1-1 gives the whole variable domain GAGVSQSPRYKVAKRGQDVALRCDPISGHVSLFWYQQALGQGPEFLTYFQNEAQLDKSGLPSDRFFAERPEGSVSTLKIQRTQQEDSAVYLCASSLQGMNTEAFFGQGTRLTVV.

The J gene is TRBJ2-1, the V gene TRBV6-4, with 13 nucleotides matching TRBD2. V dropped 4 bases and J dropped 8; count of bases not matched to a gene: 5. The germline gives CDR1 MRHNA, CDR2 SNTAGT. The CDR3 is made up of 15 amino acids. In DNA form, the CDR3 reads TGTGCCAGCAGTGGAAGGACTAGCGGGAGAGATGAGCAGTTCTTC. Translating gives CASSGRTSGRDEQFF.

This clone came up many times. V gene TRBV6-5 combines with J gene TRBJ2-3, with 8 bases fitting TRBD2. The trim removed 2 bases at V and 2 bases at J, leaving 6 bases unmatched. The CDR3 has 16 amino acids. Germline values: CDR1 MNHEY, CDR2 SVGAGI. The CDR3: CASSYRRGGPTDTQYF. The CDR3, as DNA: TGTGCCAGCAGTTACCGGCGCGGGGGGCCCACAGATACGCAGTATTTT.

At least ten counts were recorded for this clone. V is TRBV4-2 and J is TRBJ2-5; no reliable D call. V gave up 0 bases and J gave up 3 bases, with 2 bases separating them. Germline V gene lookup returns CDR1 LGHNA and CDR2 YNFKEQ. The CDR3 runs to 12 residues. The CDR3 DNA follows: TGTGCCAGCAGCCAAGACAAAGAGACCCAGTACTTC. Its translation: CASSQDKETQYF.

This clone was recorded many times. The chain has TRBV9 and TRBJ2-7, with 9 positions matching TRBD1. The CDR3 totals 15 residues. The trim removed 5 bases at V and 4 bases at J, leaving 10 bases unmatched. Germline CDR1 SGDLS, CDR2 YYNGEE. The CDR3 loop is CASSPSGTGPYEQYF. CDR3 DNA: TGTGCCAGCAGTCCATCGGGGACAGGGCCATACGAGCAGTACTTC.

This clone showed up many times. The chain links TRBV5-1 to TRBJ1-1; D may be TRBD1 (5 bases). The CDR3 is 14 residues long. V gave up 6 bases and J gave up 5 bases, with 17 bases separating them. From germline, CDR1 is SGHRS and CDR2 YFSETQ. As DNA, the CDR3 is TGCGCCAGCAACGGGGAGGGGCAGGGAACTGAAGCTTTCTTT. It codes for CASNGEGQGTEAFF.

At least ten counts were recorded for this clone. The rearrangement joins TRBV15 to TRBJ1-1; no firm D call. Trimming removed 3 bases at V and 1 base at J, with 6 bases between. The CDR3 sequence is 13 residues long. Per the germline V gene, CDR1 is LNHNV and CDR2 is YYDKDF (reference sequence). The CDR3 reads CATSSPENTEAFF. CDR3 nucleotides: TGTGCCACCAGCAGTCCAGAGAACACTGAAGCTTTCTTT.

The V and J genes are TRBV18 and TRBJ2-3; 7 positions match TRBD2. This CDR3 region has 19 residues. J lost 1 base, V lost 6 bases, and 19 bases had no gene match. Germline loops: CDR1 KGHSH, CDR2 LQKENI. CDR3 coding DNA: TGTGCCAGCTCTCCGATTCTAGCGGACCACGCGACCCGCACAGATACGCAGTATTTT. This gives the protein CASSPILADHATRTDTQYF.

As regards this clone: The CDR3 does not end in the conserved phenylalanine or tryptophan, so this is likely a read error. It is unclear where the CDR3 begins or ends on the DNA, so no DNA is shown, and the CDR3 is as TCRdb lists it. V usage is TRBV12-2 and J usage is TRBJ1-1; the table assigns TRBD1, which was not confirmed against the DNA. TRBV12-2 is described as a pseudogene. Counting both end residues, the CDR3 totals 14 amino acids. The CDR3 loop is CASRRGGSNTEAFL.

This clone showed up many times. The chain recombines TRBV30 with TRBJ2-3; 15 bases agree with TRBD2. J was trimmed by 3 bases and V by 3 bases; bases with no gene match: 10. CDR3 length: 18 residues. Germline values: CDR1 GTSNPN, CDR2 SVGIG (reference sequence). CDR3 DNA: TGTGCCTGGAGCGGGGACGACGGGACTAGCGGGAGGACAGATACGCAGTATTTT. This sequence encodes CAWSGDDGTSGRTDTQYF.

This clone was observed a few times. CDR3 loop: CAISAPASSAEQFF. For the CDR3, the DNA is TGTGCCATCAGTGCCCCCGCTAGCTCCGCTGAGCAGTTCTTC. The chain is built from TRBV10-3 and TRBJ2-1, with D possibly matching TRBD2 (5 bases). CDR3 length: 14 residues. Germline V gives CDR1 ENHRY, CDR2 SYGVKD. The ends were cut back, 4 bases at V and 9 bases at J, with 16 bases in the middle.

This clone was recorded many times. This chain uses TRBV27 with TRBJ2-7; 7 bases align to TRBD1. The CDR3 length is 14 residues. Germline CDR1 MNHEY, CDR2 SMNVEV (reference sequence). J lost 5 bases, V lost 4 bases, and 8 bases had no gene match. The CDR3 DNA is TGTGCCAGCAGTTGGGGGACAGCTCCTAACGAGCAGTACTTC. Translation gives CASSWGTAPNEQYF.

This clone was counted ten times or more. This chain uses TRBV5-5 with TRBJ1-1, with D possibly matching TRBD1 (5 bases). V was shortened by 0 bases and J by 8 bases, with 11 bases between the two germline ends. Germline V gene lookup returns CDR1 SGHKS and CDR2 YYEKEE (reference sequence). The length of the CDR3 is 13 residues. The CDR3, as DNA: TGTGCCAGCAGCTTGGGAGGGAGGGGCGAAGCTTTCTTT. Translating gives CASSLGGRGEAFF.

This clone showed up many times. This chain links TRBV19 with TRBJ1-2; 8 bases are a match to TRBD1. Per the germline V gene, CDR1 is LNHDA and CDR2 is SQIVND (reference sequence). Trimming removed 4 bases from V and 3 bases from J; junction bases left unmatched: 1. CDR3 length: 13 amino acids. CDR3: CASSTQGDYGYTF. CDR3 coding DNA: TGTGCCAGTAGTACACAGGGGGACTATGGCTACACCTTC. Using reference TRBV19 and TRBJ1-2 for the parts outside the CDR3, the full variable domain is DGGITQSPKYLFRKEGQNVTLSCEQNLNHDAMYWYRQDPGQGLRLIYYSQIVNDFQKGDIAEGYSVSREKKESFPLTVTSAQKNPTAFYLCASSTQGDYGYTFGSGTRLTVV.

This clone has ten or more counts. The chain links TRBV4-2 to TRBJ2-2, with 9 bases that match TRBD1. The trim removed 1 base at V and 3 bases at J, leaving 0 bases unmatched. Germline loops: CDR1 LGHNA, CDR2 YNFKEQ. CDR3 length: 15 residues. The CDR3 nucleotides are TGTGCCAGCAGCCAAGGGACAGGGGACACCGGGGAGCTGTTTTTT. This translates into CASSQGTGDTGELFF.

This clone was counted many times. The rearrangement joins TRBV7-6 to TRBJ1-1, with D uncertain. The CDR3 is made up of 13 amino acids. The V gene lost 3 bases and the J gene lost 1 base, with 6 bases spanning the gap. Germline CDR1 and CDR2: SGHVS and FNYEAQ. The CDR3 loop is CASSFGGNTEAFF. Written as DNA, the CDR3 is TGTGCCAGCAGCTTTGGCGGGAACACTGAAGCTTTCTTT.